These 17 T cell receptor beta chains share one sample of origin, sequenced in a study of T cell responses to AZD1222 COVID-19 vaccine. Libraries were prepared by immunoSEQ multiplex PCR; TCRdb keeps only in-frame clonotypes and omits some of them. The table lists about 170,000 clones, roughly 92% of them singletons. The sequenced sample was peripheral blood, obtained on day 0 of AZD1222 vaccination. The receptors were gathered from an adult in good health.

The rearrangement joins TRBV6-1 to TRBJ1-3; D ambiguous. The CDR3 has 14 residues. Germline V gene sequence: CDR1 MNHNS, CDR2 SASEGT. V was clipped by 3 bases and J by 0 bases, with 6 bases between them. The CDR3 region is CASSDRLSGNTIYF. The CDR3 DNA reads as TGTGCCAGCAGTGACCGGCTCTCTGGAAACACCATATATTTT.

The chain combines TRBV10-2 with TRBJ2-3; D might be TRBD2 (6 bases). CDR1 is WSHSY, CDR2 SAAADI, per germline. This CDR3 contains 18 residues. V was clipped by 8 bases and J by 5 bases, with 29 bases between them. This CDR3 reads CASSPVGRRGPRGDTQYF. The CDR3 DNA reads TGCGCCAGCTCCCCGGTGGGAAGGCGGGGCCCCCGGGGAGATACGCAGTATTTT.

The CDR3 DNA sequence: TGTGCCAGCAGCTTGGAGGGGGGGCTAGCGGCCACAGATACGCAGTATTTT. It yields the protein CASSLEGGLAATDTQYF. The genes are TRBV5-5 and TRBJ2-3; perhaps TRBD2 as D (7 bases). The CDR3 is made up of 17 amino acids. Looked up from germline, CDR1 is SGHKS and CDR2 is YYEKEE (reference sequence). V lost 0 bases and J 2 bases, leaving 16 bases between the germline ends.

The chain links TRBV10-3 to TRBJ2-7; D is unclear. This CDR3 contains 12 residues. V lost 3 bases and J 6 bases, leaving 9 bases between the germline ends. Looked up from germline, CDR1 is ENHRY and CDR2 is SYGVKD. CDR3 in amino acids: CAISDAGGEQYF. CDR3 nucleotides: TGTGCCATCAGTGACGCAGGTGGCGAGCAGTACTTC.

The chain employs TRBV14 and TRBJ2-5; 8 positions match TRBD2. V was clipped by 4 bases and J by 5 bases; unmatched bases: 9. The germline V gene has CDR1 SGHDN and CDR2 FVKESK. The CDR3 extends over 15 amino acids. CDR3 sequence: CASSLAGTAVETQYF. The CDR3 DNA reads TGTGCCAGCAGCCTAGCGGGGACCGCCGTGGAGACCCAGTACTTC. Complete variable domain (other parts from reference TRBV14 and TRBJ2-5): EAGVTQFPSHSVIEKGQTVTLRCDPISGHDNLYWYRRVMGKEIKFLLHFVKESKQDESGMPNNRFLAERTGGTYSTLKVQPAELEDSGVYFCASSLAGTAVETQYFGPGTRLLVL.

The gene calls are TRBV11-3 and TRBJ1-1; D perhaps matches TRBD1 (5 bases). CDR3 length: 16 residues. V lost 5 bases and J lost 4, with 20 bases in between. CDR1 and CDR2 (germline): SGHNT, YENEEA. CDR3 bases: TGTGCCAGCAGCCGCACCCGTTCAGGGAGGGGCACTGAAGCTTTCTTT. This encodes CASSRTRSGRGTEAFF. The whole variable domain, filled in from reference TRBV11-3 and TRBJ1-1, reads EAGVVQSPRYKIIEKKQPVAFWCNPISGHNTLYWYLQNLGQGPELLIRYENEEAVDDSQLPKDRFSAERLKGVDSTLKIQPAELGDSAVYLCASSRTRSGRGTEAFFGQGTRLTVV.

This clone was recorded once. The V call is TRBV3-1 (or the pseudogene TRBV3-2), the J call TRBJ2-6; D uncertain. The CDR3 is made up of 15 amino acids. The V end was cut by 4 bases, the J end by 0 bases, with 7 bases between. Germline values: CDR1 LGHDT, CDR2 YNNKEL (reference sequence). This chain's CDR3 is CASSRGNSGANVLTF. CDR3 bases: TGTGCCAGCAGCCGAGGAAACTCTGGGGCCAACGTCCTGACTTTC.

The chain joins TRBV11-2 to TRBJ2-2; D is unclear. Germline V gene sequence: CDR1 SGHAT, CDR2 FQNNGV. This CDR3 region has 16 residues. V lost 5 bases and J 7 bases, leaving 20 bases between the germline ends. The CDR3 DNA follows: TGTGCCAGCAGCACCCGGGTCTTGGATAACGGCGGGGAGCTGTTTTTT. It specifies CASSTRVLDNGGELFF.

J is TRBJ2-2 and V is TRBV19; either TRBD1 or TRBD2 may fit D (6 bases each). V was shortened by 7 bases and J by 0 bases, with 15 bases between the two germline ends. Germline-derived CDR1 and CDR2 are LNHDA and SQIVND (reference sequence). The CDR3 spans 16 residues. The DNA for the CDR3 is TGTGCCAGTACCCCAAGGGGGGTCACGAACACCGGGGAGCTGTTTTTT. Its protein product is CASTPRGVTNTGELFF.

The rearrangement joins TRBV6-5 to TRBJ1-2; D gene uncertain. The CDR3 totals 15 residues. CDR1 is MNHEY and CDR2 is SVGAGI in the germline V gene. Trimming took off 6 bases at V and 1 base at J, with 15 bases between the two ends. CDR3 residues: CASRSPGGINYGYTF. The CDR3 region has the DNA TGTGCCAGCAGATCCCCCGGAGGGATTAACTATGGCTACACCTTC.

A word on this clone: Different DNA sequences within this sample yield the same CDR3. The chain recombines TRBV18 with TRBJ1-4; D gene ambiguous. Germline V gene lookup returns CDR1 KGHSH and CDR2 LQKENI. V was pared by 6 bases and J by 4 bases, with 9 bases between. This CDR3 is 13 amino acids long. CDR3 region: CASSPGSNEKLFF. CDR3 DNA: TGTGCCAGCTCTCCCGGGAGTAATGAAAAACTGTTTTTT.

J is TRBJ1-2 and V is TRBV4-3; D remains unclear. This CDR3 is 15 amino acids long. The V end lost 0 bases, the J end lost 4 bases, and 12 bases lay between the germline ends. Germline assignment: CDR1 LGHNA and CDR2 YSLEER. CDR3 sequence (DNA): TGCGCCAGCAGCCAAGATCCAAGACGGCTCTATGGCTACACCTTC. This encodes CASSQDPRRLYGYTF.

This sequence joins TRBV19 and TRBJ2-7; 9 positions agree with TRBD1. Per germline, CDR1 LNHDA and CDR2 SQIVND (reference sequence). Trimming took 4 bases from V and 4 from J; bases not matched to a gene: 2. The CDR3 runs 13 residues. The CDR3, as DNA: TGTGCCAGTAGTACGGGACAGGGTTACGAGCAGTACTTC. Encoded protein: CASSTGQGYEQYF. Full variable domain (outside the CDR3, taken from reference TRBV19 and TRBJ2-7): DGGITQSPKYLFRKEGQNVTLSCEQNLNHDAMYWYRQDPGQGLRLIYYSQIVNDFQKGDIAEGYSVSREKKESFPLTVTSAQKNPTAFYLCASSTGQGYEQYFGPGTRLTVT.

The rearrangement joins TRBV24-1 to TRBJ2-2, with D unclear. V lost 4 bases to trimming and J lost 6 bases, with 11 bases between them. The CDR3 is 14 amino acids. The germline CDR1 and CDR2 sequences are KGHDR and SFDVKD. Here the CDR3 reads CATSDVRSSGELFF. The CDR3 DNA sequence: TGTGCCACCAGTGACGTACGTTCCTCCGGGGAGCTGTTTTTT.

The chain has TRBV6-2 or TRBV6-3 and TRBJ1-5; no clear D. The V gene lost 2 bases and the J gene lost 0 bases, with 11 bases spanning the gap. The CDR3 sequence is 16 residues long. CDR1 and CDR2 from the germline V gene are MNHEY and SVGEGT. In DNA form, the CDR3 reads TGTGCCAGCAGTTACGAGCAATTCCTTAGCAATCAGCCCCAGCATTTT. This encodes CASSYEQFLSNQPQHF.

The chain carries TRBV5-1 and TRBJ2-5, with a weak D call TRBD1 (6 bases). Germline lookup yields CDR1 SGHRS and CDR2 YFSETQ. There are 14 residues in the CDR3. V gave up 2 bases and J gave up 4 bases, with 12 bases separating them. CDR3 sequence: CASSFQGPRETQYF. CDR3 sequence (DNA): TGCGCCAGCAGCTTTCAGGGGCCGCGAGAGACCCAGTACTTC.

The chain uses TRBV6-5 and TRBJ1-1; tentative D call: TRBD1 (5 bases). V lost 0 bases to trimming and J lost 10 bases, with 12 bases between them. CDR1 is MNHEY, CDR2 SVGAGI, per germline. The CDR3 is 13 residues long. CDR3 bases: TGTGCCAGCAGTTACTCATTGGCTGGGGGAGCTTTCTTT. This sequence encodes CASSYSLAGGAFF.